This T cell receptor (beta chain) is drawn from a study of early T cells in non-severe SARS-CoV-2 infection. Study overall: Sequenced bulk RNA came from whole blood that was unsorted, and chains were unpaired. Findings and caveats of the study: Matching against VDJdb likely underestimated virus-specific expansions, favoring anti-spike CD8.

Notes on this clonotype: Its matching antigen is unknown.

Unique molecular identifiers (one per individual cDNA molecule) were attached. Each CDR3 protein gets one entry after TCRdb re-called the 5' RACE reads with MiXCR. Counted here are tens of thousands of distinct CDR3 sequences, around an eighth occurring once; the ten biggest clones make up roughly 3.4%. Germline V gives CDR1 SGDLS, CDR2 YYNGEE. J was trimmed by 10 bases and V by 0 bases; bases with no gene match: 5. The CDR3 sequence is 14 residues long. This chain connects TRBV9 to TRBJ2-2; 8 bases map to TRBD2. The sequence was collected from an adult who was a healthcare worker with PCR-confirmed SARS-CoV-2 infection or an uninfected control (not recorded which). The sample consisted of whole blood. CDR3 in amino acids: CASSVAGGPLELFF. The DNA for the CDR3 is TGTGCCAGCAGCGTAGCGGGAGGGCCTCTGGAGCTGTTTTTT.